This T cell receptor (beta chain) was sequenced for a study of T cell repertoires in cytomegalovirus infection. Study observations and caveats: Dominating the ex vivo response were TCR beta clonotypes that were CMV-specific and HLA-C-restricted.

TCRdb independently ran MiXCR on the reads; one entry per CDR3 protein. The table has almost 500,000 distinct CDR3 sequences, around 11% seen once. J gave up 6 bases and V 7 bases, and 11 bases lay outside the gene matches. The CDR3 contains 14 residues. This clonotype was picked up a small number of times. The antigen is not known. The receptor comes from a human donor in good health (CMV status not recorded). Some clones in this sample may be carry-over from other donors' samples. The chain has TRBV12-3 or TRBV12-4 and TRBJ1-2, with 7 nucleotides matching TRBD1. Material for sequencing was PBMCs. In DNA form, the CDR3 reads TGTGCCAGCACCCCCAGACCAGGGGGGAATGGCTACACCTTC. Protein product: CASTPRPGGNGYTF.